This is a list of T cell receptor beta chains from one sample in a study of cytomegalovirus exposure and HLA in healthy donors. TCRdb's copy holds only in-frame clones and misses some; the assay was immunoSEQ multiplex PCR. The repertoire has tens of thousands of clones, about 66% of them found once; the top ten carry roughly 18%. The sample consisted of PBMCs. Receptors were obtained from a man between 45 and 60 years old in good health and CMV-seropositive. The CDR3 runs from the conserved cysteine through the conserved F or W. D genes are given only for firm matches. Clone sizes are given selectively: once, few, many, or a class where the clone is expanded.

TRBV6-5	TRBJ1-2	NA	NA	TGTGCCAGCAGTTACGATCGGGGGTTGCCCTATGGCTACACCTTC	CASSYDRGLPYGYTF
TRBV10-3	TRBJ1-4	NA	NA	TGTGCCATCAGTAGCGGACAGACCCAATATGAAAAACTGTTTTTT	CAISSGQTQYEKLFF
TRBV5-1	TRBJ1-1	NA	NA	TGCGCCAGCAGCTTACAACCTCCAGGGACTGAAGCTTTCTTT	CASSLQPPGTEAFF
TRBV7-9	TRBJ1-1	NA	TRBD1	TGTGCCAGCAGCGGGACAGAAATCACTGAAGCTTTCTTT	CASSGTEITEAFF
TRBV7-2	TRBJ2-1	NA	NA	TGTGCCAGCAGCTTAGATCGGAATGAGCAGTTCTTC	CASSLDRNEQFF
TRBV7-9	TRBJ1-3	few	TRBD1	TGTGCCACCCAGGGGGGCTCTGGAAACACCATATATTTT	CATQGGSGNTIYF
TRBV4-2	TRBJ2-5	NA	TRBD2	TGTGCCAGCAGCCTATCTTGGCAAGCGGGGGAGACCCAGTACTTC	CASSLSWQAGETQYF
TRBV7-2	TRBJ2-1	NA	TRBD2	TGTGCCAGCAGCTTAGCTAGCGGGGCCAATGAGCAGTTCTTC	CASSLASGANEQFF
TRBV7-3	TRBJ1-3	once	NA	TGTGCCAGCAGCCCTGGACTGGCTGGAAACACCATATATTTT	CASSPGLAGNTIYF
TRBV9	TRBJ2-3	NA	TRBD2	TGTGCCAGCAGCCTGGACGAGGAGCTAGCGGGGGGAGAAACGCAGTATTTT	CASSLDEELAGGETQYF